The sample holds many counts of the clone carrying this T cell receptor (beta chain). The data derive from a study of T cells in Graves' hyperthyroidism and ophthalmopathy. Amplification yielded TCR beta CDR3 regions, with RNA transcripts as the source. A set of HTBI primers served as the primers for a first-round RT-PCR of the TCR CDR3. MiXCR was run by TCRdb on the multiplex PCR reads, yielding one entry per CDR3 protein. The sample has around 340,000 distinct CDR3 sequences; 15% to 20% are singletons. The V end lost 7 bases, the J end lost 3 bases, and 13 bases lay between the germline ends. There are 12 residues in the CDR3. CDR1 is SQVTM and CDR2 is ANQGSEA in the germline V gene.

The chain has TRBV29-1 and TRBJ2-7, with D unresolved. The source is a woman aged 35 to 49 with Graves' ophthalmopathy. Material for sequencing was blood. The CDR3 DNA is TGCAGCGGCTTCGGGTCGAACTACGAGCAGTACTTC. Encoded protein: CSGFGSNYEQYF.